This TCR beta chain was observed in a study of siplizumab effects on memory and regulatory T cells. The CDR3 extends over 15 amino acids. Germline V gene lookup returns CDR1 SEHNR and CDR2 FQNEAQ (reference sequence). The V gene end was trimmed by 1 base and the J gene end by 8 bases; junction bases not matched to a gene: 7. Sequencing was performed with immunoSEQ multiplex PCR; in TCRdb, only in-frame clones are kept and a portion is missing. The table has fewer than 85,000 clones, roughly 86% seen once. The genes are TRBV7-9 and TRBJ1-4; 7 bases agree with TRBD1. This sequence was found in a human donor in good health. What was sequenced was Tregs sorted from blood. The CDR3: CASSLVAGGYEKLFF. For the CDR3, the DNA is TGTGCCAGCAGCTTAGTGGCAGGGGGATACGAAAAACTGTTTTTT.